This TCR beta chain was identified in a study of T cell changes during pregnancy in multiple sclerosis (dated by TCRdb to between 2018 and 2020). With respect to the entire study: In women with multiple sclerosis, the researchers looked at how the T cell repertoire shifted as pregnancy progressed.

The library was obtained by the immunoSEQ multiplex PCR assay. Held by TCRdb, this immuneACCESS table contains in-frame sequences only and omits some clones. Under half of the omission traces to an unresolved V gene where checked; the cause of the rest is unknown. Across this sample there are 45,000 to 65,000 clones, with more than 85% seen only once. The ten largest clones take up over 2.5% of the sample. To note about this clone: The clone's antigen remains unknown. Base qualities are not provided; no much larger clone lies one nucleotide away.

The CDR3 has 18 amino acids, counting the end cysteine and phenylalanine. The CDR3 DNA has 54 bases and is translated from base 1. CDR1 and CDR2, per the germline V gene, are ENHRY and SYGVKD. At the junction V is shortened by 10 bases and J by 2 bases; bases outside the gene matches: 18. The sequencing used CD8+ T cells from peripheral blood mononuclear cells, collected in the third trimester of pregnancy. This sequence uses TRBV10-3 and TRBJ1-5, and 9 junction bases match TRBD1. This clonotype originated in a female donor with multiple sclerosis, enrolled in a pregnancy study. The CDR3 has the sequence CASSPGQGVGVGNQPQHF. The nucleotide sequence reads TGTGCCAGCTCCCCGGGACAGGGAGTGGGGGTTGGCAATCAGCCCCAGCATTTT.